This T cell receptor beta chain is drawn from a study of T-cell memory formation after mild COVID-19. Germline V gene sequence: CDR1 SGHTA, CDR2 FQGNSA. This CDR3 has 13 residues. V was clipped by 4 bases and J by 4 bases, with 10 bases between them. TCRdb ran MiXCR on the 5' RACE reads and lists one entry per CDR3 protein. The sample consists of over 150,000 distinct CDR3 sequences, about an eighth of them appearing once. The TCR originated in a man aged 18 to 30 who had mild COVID-19 (a few samples of this study predate the infection). Cell type and time point are not known. The chain combines TRBV7-2 with TRBJ1-1; D is undetermined. Sequenced sample: PBMCs or a T cell subset sorted from them (not recorded which). The CDR3 here is CASSSTRTTEAFF. The CDR3 region has the DNA TGTGCCAGCAGCTCCACTAGGACCACTGAAGCTTTCTTT.